This T cell receptor (beta chain) was documented in a study of T cell repertoires in cytomegalovirus infection. Study-wide background: CMV epitopes, recently identified HLA-C-restricted and well-studied HLA-B-restricted, were used.

TCRdb called the reads again in MiXCR, with one record for every CDR3 protein. The table lists roughly 500,000 distinct CDR3 sequences, 33% of them singletons. On this clonotype itself: Its cognate antigen is unknown.

Study-wide findings and caveats: Within the response measured ex vivo, HLA-C-restricted CMV-specific TCR beta clonotypes were dominant.

Germline V lookup: CDR1 SGHTA, CDR2 FQGTGA. Trimming pared 4 bases from V and 8 bases from J, leaving 13 bases between. There are 13 residues in the CDR3. The receptor was derived from a human donor in good health (CMV status not recorded). Some clones in this sample may be carry-over from other donors' samples. The chain has TRBV7-3 and TRBJ2-3; no definite D call. Sequencing was performed on cultured PBMCs, taken from culture after CMV antigen stimulation. The chain's CDR3 is CASSSQASATQYF. For the CDR3, the DNA is TGTGCCAGCAGCTCCCAGGCTTCCGCTACGCAGTATTTT.